These T cell receptor beta chains were read from a single sample in a study of blood T cell repertoires in COVID-19. TCRdb keeps only in-frame clones here, not all; method: immunoSEQ multiplex PCR. The data hold about 40,000 clones, with roughly 80% observed a single time. The sequenced sample consisted of peripheral blood. Receptors were obtained from a woman aged 60-75 years with acute or convalescent COVID-19. The CDR3 runs from the conserved cysteine through the conserved F or W.

j_call: TRBJ1-2
v_call: TRBV6-5
cdr3_aa: CASSYRGQGVYGYTF

j_call: TRBJ2-1
v_call: TRBV3-1/TRBV3-2
cdr3_aa: CASSPLGASSSYNEQFF

j_call: TRBJ1-4
v_call: TRBV2
cdr3_aa: CASSDLGGNPWSDEKLFF

j_call: TRBJ1-1
v_call: TRBV10-3
cdr3_aa: CAISRDRDNTEAFF

j_call: TRBJ2-3
v_call: TRBV6-5
cdr3_aa: CAMRTSGDTQYF

j_call: TRBJ1-1
v_call: TRBV3-1/TRBV3-2
cdr3_aa: CASSFGQGVTEAFF

j_call: TRBJ2-3
v_call: TRBV29-1
cdr3_aa: CSVPRAGADTQYF

j_call: TRBJ2-1
v_call: TRBV10-3
cdr3_aa: CAISGSGGKSSYNEQFF

j_call: TRBJ2-1
v_call: TRBV29-1
cdr3_aa: CSVATGLEINEQFF

j_call: TRBJ2-3
v_call: TRBV19
cdr3_aa: CASSIGSRTGLNTQYF

j_call: TRBJ1-2
v_call: TRBV29-1
cdr3_aa: CSVEVGQGHYGYTF

j_call: TRBJ2-5
v_call: TRBV9
cdr3_aa: CASSVGTVRETQYF

j_call: TRBJ2-2
v_call: TRBV6-6
cdr3_aa: CASRMGLSNTGELFF